This T cell receptor (beta chain) was identified in a study of blood T cell repertoires in COVID-19. The ends lost 0 bases at V and 4 bases at J; junction bases unmatched: 8. This CDR3 contains 16 residues. CDR1 is LGHDT, CDR2 YNNKEL, per germline (reference sequence). Source study methods: Reference gene primer amplification yielded estimated nucleated cell counts. The protocol was immunoSEQ multiplex PCR, while the TCRdb copy is restricted to in-frame clones and leaves out a portion. V, J and clone size are those of that table, while D and trimming were read from the DNA. Seen here are 370,000 or so clones, over 65% observed once, and the top ten hold more than 0.95%.

The receptor's source is a human donor with acute or convalescent COVID-19. The donor label of this sample is uncertain. Sequencing used peripheral blood. V is TRBV3-1 (or the pseudogene TRBV3-2) and J is TRBJ1-2; TRBD1 agrees at 7 bases. The CDR3 DNA is TGTGCCAGCAGCCAAGATATTGCAGGGGGAAGCTATGGCTACACCTTC. As protein: CASSQDIAGGSYGYTF.